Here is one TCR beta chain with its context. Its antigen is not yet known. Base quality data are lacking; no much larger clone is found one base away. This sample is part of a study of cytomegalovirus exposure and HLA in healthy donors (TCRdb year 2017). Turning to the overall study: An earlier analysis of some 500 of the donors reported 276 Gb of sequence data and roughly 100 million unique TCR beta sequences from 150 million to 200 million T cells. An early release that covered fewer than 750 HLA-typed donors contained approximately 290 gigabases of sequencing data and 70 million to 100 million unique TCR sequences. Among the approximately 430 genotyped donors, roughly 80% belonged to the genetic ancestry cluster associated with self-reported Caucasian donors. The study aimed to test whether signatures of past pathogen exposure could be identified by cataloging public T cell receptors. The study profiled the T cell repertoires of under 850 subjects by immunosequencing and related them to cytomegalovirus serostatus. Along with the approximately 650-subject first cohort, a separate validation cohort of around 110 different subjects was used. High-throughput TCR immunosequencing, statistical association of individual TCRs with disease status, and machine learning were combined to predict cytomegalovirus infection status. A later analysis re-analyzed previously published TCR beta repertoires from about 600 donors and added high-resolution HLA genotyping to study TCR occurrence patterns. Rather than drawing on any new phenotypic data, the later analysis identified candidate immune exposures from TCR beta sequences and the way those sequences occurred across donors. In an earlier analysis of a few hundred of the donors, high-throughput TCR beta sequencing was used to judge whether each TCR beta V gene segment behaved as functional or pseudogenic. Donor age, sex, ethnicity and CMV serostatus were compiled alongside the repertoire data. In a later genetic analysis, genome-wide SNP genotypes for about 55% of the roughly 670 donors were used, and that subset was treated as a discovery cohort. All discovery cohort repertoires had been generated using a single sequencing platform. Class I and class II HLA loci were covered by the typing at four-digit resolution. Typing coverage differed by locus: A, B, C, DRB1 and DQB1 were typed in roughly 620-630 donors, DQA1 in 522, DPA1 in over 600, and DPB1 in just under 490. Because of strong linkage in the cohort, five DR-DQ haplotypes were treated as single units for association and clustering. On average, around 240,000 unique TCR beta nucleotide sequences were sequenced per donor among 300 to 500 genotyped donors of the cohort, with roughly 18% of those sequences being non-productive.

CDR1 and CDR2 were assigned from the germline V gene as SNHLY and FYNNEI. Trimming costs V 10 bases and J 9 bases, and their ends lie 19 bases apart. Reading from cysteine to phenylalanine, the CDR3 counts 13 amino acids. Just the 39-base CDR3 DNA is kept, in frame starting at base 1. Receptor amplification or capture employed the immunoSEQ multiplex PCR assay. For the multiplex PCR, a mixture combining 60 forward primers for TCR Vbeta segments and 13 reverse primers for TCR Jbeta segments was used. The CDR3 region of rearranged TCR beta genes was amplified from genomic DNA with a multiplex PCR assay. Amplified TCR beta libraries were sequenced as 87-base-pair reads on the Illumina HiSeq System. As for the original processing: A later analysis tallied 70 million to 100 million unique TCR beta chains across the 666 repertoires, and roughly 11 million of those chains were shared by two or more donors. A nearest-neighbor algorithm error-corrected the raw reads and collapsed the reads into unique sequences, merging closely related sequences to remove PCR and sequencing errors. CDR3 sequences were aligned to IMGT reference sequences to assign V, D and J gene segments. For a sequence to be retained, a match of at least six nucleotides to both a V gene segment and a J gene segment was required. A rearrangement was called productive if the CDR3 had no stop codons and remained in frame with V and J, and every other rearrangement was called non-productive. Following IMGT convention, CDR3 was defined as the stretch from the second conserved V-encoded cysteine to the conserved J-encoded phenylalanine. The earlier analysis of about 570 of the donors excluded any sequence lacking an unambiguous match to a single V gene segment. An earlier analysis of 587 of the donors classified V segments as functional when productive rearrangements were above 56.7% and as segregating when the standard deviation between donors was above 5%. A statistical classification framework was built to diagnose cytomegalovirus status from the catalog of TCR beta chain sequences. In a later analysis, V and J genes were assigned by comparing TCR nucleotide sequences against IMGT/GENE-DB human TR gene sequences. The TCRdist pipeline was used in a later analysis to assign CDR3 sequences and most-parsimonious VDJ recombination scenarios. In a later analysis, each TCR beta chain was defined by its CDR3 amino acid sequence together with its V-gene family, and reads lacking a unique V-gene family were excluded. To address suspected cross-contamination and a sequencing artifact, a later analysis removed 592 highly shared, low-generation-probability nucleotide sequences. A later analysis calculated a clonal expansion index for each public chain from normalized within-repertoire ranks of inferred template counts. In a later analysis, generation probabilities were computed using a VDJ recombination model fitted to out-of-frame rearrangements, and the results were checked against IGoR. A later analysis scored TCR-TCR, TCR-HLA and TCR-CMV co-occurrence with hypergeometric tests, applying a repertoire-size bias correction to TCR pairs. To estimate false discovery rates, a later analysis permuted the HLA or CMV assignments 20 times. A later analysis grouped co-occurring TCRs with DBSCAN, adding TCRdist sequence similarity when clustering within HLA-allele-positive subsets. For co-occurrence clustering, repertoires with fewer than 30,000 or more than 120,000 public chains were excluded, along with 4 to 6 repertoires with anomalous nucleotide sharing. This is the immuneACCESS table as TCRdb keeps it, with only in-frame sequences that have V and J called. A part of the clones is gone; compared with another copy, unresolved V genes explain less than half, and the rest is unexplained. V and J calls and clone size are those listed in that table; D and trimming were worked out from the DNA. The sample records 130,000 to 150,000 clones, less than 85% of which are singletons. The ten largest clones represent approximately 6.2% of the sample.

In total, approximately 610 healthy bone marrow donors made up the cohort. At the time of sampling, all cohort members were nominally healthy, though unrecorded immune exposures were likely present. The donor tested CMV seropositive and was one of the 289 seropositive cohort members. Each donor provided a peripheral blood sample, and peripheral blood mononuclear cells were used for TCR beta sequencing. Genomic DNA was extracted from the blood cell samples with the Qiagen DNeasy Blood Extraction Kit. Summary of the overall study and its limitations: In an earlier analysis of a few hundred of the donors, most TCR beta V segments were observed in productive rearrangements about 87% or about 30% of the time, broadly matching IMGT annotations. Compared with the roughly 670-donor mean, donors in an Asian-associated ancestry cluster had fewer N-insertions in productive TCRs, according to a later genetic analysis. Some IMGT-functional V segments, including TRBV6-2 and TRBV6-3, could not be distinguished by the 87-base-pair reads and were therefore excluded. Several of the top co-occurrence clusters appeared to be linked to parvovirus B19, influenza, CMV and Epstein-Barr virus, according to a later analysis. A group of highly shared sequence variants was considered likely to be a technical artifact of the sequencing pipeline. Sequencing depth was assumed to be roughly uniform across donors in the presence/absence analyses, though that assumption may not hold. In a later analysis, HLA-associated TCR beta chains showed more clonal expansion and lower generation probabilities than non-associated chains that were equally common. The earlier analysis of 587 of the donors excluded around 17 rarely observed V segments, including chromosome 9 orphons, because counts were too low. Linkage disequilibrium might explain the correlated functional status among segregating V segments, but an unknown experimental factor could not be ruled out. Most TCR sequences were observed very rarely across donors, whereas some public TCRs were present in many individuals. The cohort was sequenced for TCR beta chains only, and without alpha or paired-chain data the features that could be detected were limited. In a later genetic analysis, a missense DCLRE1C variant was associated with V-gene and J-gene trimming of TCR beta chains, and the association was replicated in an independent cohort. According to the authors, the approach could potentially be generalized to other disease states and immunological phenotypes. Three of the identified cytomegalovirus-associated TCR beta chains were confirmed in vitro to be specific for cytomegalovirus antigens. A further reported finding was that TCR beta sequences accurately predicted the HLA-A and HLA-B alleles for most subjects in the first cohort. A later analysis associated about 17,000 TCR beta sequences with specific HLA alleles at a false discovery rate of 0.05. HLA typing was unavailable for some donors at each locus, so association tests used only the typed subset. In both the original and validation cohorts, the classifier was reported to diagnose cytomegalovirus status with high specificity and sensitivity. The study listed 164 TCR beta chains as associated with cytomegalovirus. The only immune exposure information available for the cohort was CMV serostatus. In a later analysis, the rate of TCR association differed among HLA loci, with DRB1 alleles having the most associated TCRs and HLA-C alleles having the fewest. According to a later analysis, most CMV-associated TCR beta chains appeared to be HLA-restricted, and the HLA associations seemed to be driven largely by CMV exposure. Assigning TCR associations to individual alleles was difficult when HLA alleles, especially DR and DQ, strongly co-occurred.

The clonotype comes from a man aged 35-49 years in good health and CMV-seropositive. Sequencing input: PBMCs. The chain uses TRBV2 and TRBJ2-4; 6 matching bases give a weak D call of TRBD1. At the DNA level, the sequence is TGTGCCATCGTCAATACAGGGTCTGCCATTCAGTACTTC. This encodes CAIVNTGSAIQYF. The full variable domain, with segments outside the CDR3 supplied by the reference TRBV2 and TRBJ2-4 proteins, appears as EPEVTQTPSHQVTQMGQEVILRCVPISNHLYFYWYRQILGQKVEFLVSFYNNEISEKSEIFDDQFSVERPDGSNFTLKIRSTKLEDSAMYFCAIVNTGSAIQYFGAGTRLSVL.